Sequencing of this T cell receptor (beta chain) was carried out in a study of blood T cell repertoires in COVID-19 (dated by TCRdb to 2020 to 2022). With respect to the entire study: The collaborator samples originated in the United States, Italy and Spain and spanned the acute and convalescent phases of COVID-19. The repertoires were released in a freely available public database intended as a resource for research on the immune response to SARS-CoV-2. Subjects who had been exposed to COVID-19, were actively infected with it, or had recovered from it provided the deeply sampled blood TCRbeta repertoires that made up the dataset. The material from the prospective study consisted of cDNA or gDNA derived from T cells, B-cell-depleted T cells, or PBMCs. Where available, HLA class I and class II types were taken from metadata supplied by the sample provider and were not determined by assay-based typing. The samples were drawn from the first 160 participants of the ongoing ImmuneRACE study and from 1,254 subjects provided by 6 global collaborators. Nearly every sample came with metadata listing a de-identified subject ID, COVID-19 status, age in years and sex. The full study reports these points: How much clinical and demographic metadata was included differed by source and by participant, and the metadata was provided uncurated.

TCRbeta CDR3 regions were amplified from genomic DNA by means of the immunoSEQ Assay, a bias-controlled multiplex PCR. Processing in the source paper ran as follows. The number of nucleated cells in each sample was estimated by amplification of reference gene primers within the assay. To quantify the absolute abundance of each unique TCRbeta CDR3 rearrangement, sequence reads were collapsed and filtered. Productive Simpson clonality was computed per sample as the square root of Simpson's diversity index over productive rearrangements. TCRdb re-hosts the immuneACCESS table, in-frame sequences only. Its copies lack some clones; in the studies checked, an unresolved V gene accounts for under half of them, and the cause for the rest is not known. The V and J calls and clone size are taken from that table; D and trimming were inferred from the DNA. The sample table shows approximately 45,000 clones, and roughly 86% are seen once. The top ten clones comprise roughly 13% of the sample.

CDR1 SGHNT and CDR2 YENEEA were looked up in the germline V gene. The CDR3, from cysteine to phenylalanine, totals 14 residues. Left in the record is the CDR3 DNA by itself, 42 bases read in frame from the first base. Trimming accounts for 6 bases at V and 7 bases at J, while the number of junction bases matched to no gene is 8. Collaborating institutions collected whole blood in K2EDTA tubes following their own protocols. For TCRbeta analysis, collaborator samples were shipped as frozen whole blood, as isolated PBMCs, or as DNA extracted from either sample type. About this clone itself: It has no known antigen specificity. No much larger clone is present one base from it, and per-base qualities are unavailable.

The clonotype originates from a human donor in a cohort sampled during active COVID-19. The specimen sequenced was peripheral blood. This chain is built from TRBV11-3 and TRBJ2-2, with TRBD1 matching 7 junction bases. This receptor has the CDR3 CASSRQGTVGELFF. Here is the DNA: TGTGCCAGCAGTCGACAGGGCACCGTCGGGGAGCTGTTTTTT.